This T cell receptor (beta chain) was recorded in a study of CXCR3-negative and CXCR3-positive naive CD8 T cells. Study results and caveats: Hydrophobicity was higher for TRB CDR3s found in CXCR3-positive naive cells than in CXCR3-negative naive cells.

Phenotypically, naive CD8+ T cells corresponded to CD45RO-CCR7+CD27+CD95-. CDR1 and CDR2 from the germline V gene are LNHDA and SQIVND (reference sequence). There are 12 residues in the CDR3. In regard to this clonotype: No antigen is known for it.

UMI-labeled TRB cDNA libraries were prepared by 5' RACE. Each CDR3 protein gets one entry in TCRdb, which reprocessed the 5' RACE reads and gives no DNA. This sample's table reports around 160,000 distinct CDR3 sequences. The chain uses TRBV19 and TRBJ2-7. The sequenced sample consisted of naive CXCR3+ CD8+ T cells from blood. As for subset: CD45RO-CCR7+CD27+CD95- naive CD8+ T cells expressing CXCR3 (TNR3+). The sequence was collected from a human donor in good health. Some clones in this sample may be carry-over from other donors' samples. The CDR3 loop is CASSENNYEQYF.